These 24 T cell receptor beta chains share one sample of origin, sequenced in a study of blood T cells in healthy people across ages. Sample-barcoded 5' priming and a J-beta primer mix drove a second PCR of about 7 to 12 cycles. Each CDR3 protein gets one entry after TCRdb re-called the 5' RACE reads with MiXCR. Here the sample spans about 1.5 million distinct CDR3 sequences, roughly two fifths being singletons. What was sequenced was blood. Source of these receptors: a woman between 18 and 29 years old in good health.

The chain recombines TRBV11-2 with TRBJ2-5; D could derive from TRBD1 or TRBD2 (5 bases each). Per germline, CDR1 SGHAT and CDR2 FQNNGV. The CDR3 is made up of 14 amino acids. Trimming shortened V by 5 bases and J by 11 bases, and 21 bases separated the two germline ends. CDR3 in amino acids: CASSADRGYGEQYF. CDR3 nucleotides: TGTGCCAGCAGCGCAGACAGAGGGTACGGTGAGCAGTACTTC. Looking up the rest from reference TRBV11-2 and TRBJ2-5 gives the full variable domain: EAGVAQSPRYKIIEKRQSVAFWCNPISGHATLYWYQQILGQGPKLLIQFQNNGVVDDSQLPKDRFSAERLKGVDSTLKIQPAKLEDSAVYLCASSADRGYGEQYFGPGTRLLVL.

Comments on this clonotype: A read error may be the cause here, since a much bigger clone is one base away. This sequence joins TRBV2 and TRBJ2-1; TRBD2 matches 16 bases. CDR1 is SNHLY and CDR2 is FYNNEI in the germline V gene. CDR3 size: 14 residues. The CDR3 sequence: CVSGGLAGGNEQFF. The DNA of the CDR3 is TGTGTCAGCGGGGGACTAGCGGGAGGGAATGAGCAGTTCTTC.

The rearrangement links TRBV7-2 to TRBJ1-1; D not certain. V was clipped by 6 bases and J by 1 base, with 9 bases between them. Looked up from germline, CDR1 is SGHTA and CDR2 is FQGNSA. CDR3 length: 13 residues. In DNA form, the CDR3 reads TGTGCCAGCAGATTGGGAAGGAACACTGAAGCTTTCTTT. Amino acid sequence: CASRLGRNTEAFF.

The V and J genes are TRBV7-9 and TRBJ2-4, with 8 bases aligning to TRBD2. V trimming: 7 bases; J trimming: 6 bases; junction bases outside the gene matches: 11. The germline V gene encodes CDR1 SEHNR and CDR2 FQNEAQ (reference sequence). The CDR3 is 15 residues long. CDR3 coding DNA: TGTGCCAGCACCGGGGGGGGGAGAATTAGAAACATTCAGTACTTC. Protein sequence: CASTGGGRIRNIQYF.

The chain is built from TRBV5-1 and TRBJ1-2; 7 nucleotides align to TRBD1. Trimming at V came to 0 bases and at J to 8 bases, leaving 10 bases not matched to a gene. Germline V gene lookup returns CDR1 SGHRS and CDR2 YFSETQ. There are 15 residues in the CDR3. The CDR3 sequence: CASSLAGQEGYGYTF. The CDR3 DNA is TGCGCCAGCAGCTTGGCCGGACAGGAGGGCTACGGCTACACCTTC.

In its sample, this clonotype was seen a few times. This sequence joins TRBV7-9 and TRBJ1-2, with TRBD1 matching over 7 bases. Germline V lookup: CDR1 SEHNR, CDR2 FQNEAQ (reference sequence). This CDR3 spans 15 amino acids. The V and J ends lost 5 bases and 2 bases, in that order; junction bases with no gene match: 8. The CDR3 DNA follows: TGTGCCAGCAGCGACGGGACAGAGACGAACTATGGCTACACCTTC. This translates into CASSDGTETNYGYTF.

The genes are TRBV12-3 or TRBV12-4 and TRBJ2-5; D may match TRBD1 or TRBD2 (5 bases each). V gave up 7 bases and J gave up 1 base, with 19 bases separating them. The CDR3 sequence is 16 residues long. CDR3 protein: CASNPPGRRPQETQYF. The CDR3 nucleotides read TGTGCCAGCAATCCTCCGGGACGGCGACCCCAAGAGACCCAGTACTTC.

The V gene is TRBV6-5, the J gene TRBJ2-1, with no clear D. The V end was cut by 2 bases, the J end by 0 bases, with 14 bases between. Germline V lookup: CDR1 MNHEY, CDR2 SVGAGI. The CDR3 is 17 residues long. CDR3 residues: CASSYALPGSSYNEQFF. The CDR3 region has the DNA TGTGCCAGCAGTTACGCACTGCCAGGCAGCTCCTACAATGAGCAGTTCTTC.

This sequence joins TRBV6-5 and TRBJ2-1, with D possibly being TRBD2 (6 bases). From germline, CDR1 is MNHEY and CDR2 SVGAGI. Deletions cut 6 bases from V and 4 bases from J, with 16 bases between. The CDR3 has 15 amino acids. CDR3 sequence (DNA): TGTGCCAGCAGCCAGGCGGGATCCGATTACAATGAGCAGTTCTTC. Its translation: CASSQAGSDYNEQFF.

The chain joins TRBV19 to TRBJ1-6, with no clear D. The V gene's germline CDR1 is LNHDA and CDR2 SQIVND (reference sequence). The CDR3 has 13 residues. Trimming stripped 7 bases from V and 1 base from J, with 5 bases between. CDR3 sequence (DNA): TGTGCCAGTAATCCATCCTATAATTCACCCCTCCACTTT. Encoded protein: CASNPSYNSPLHF.

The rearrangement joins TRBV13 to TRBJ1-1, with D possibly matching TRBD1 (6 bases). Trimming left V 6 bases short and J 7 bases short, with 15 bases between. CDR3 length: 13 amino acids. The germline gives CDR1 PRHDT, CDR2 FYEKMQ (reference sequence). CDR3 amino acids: CASRPTGHVEAFF. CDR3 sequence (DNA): TGTGCCAGCAGACCAACGGGACACGTTGAAGCTTTCTTT.

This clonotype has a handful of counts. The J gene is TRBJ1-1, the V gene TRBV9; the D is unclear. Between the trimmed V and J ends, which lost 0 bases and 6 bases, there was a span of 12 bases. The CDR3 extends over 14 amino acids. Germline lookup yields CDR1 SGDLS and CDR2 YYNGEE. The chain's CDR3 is CASSVESRGPEAFF. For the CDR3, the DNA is TGTGCCAGCAGCGTAGAGAGTAGAGGACCTGAAGCTTTCTTT. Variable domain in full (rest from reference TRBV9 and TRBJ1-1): DSGVTQTPKHLITATGQRVTLRCSPRSGDLSVYWYQQSLDQGLQFLIQYYNGEERAKGNILERFSAQQFPDLHSELNLSSLELGDSALYFCASSVESRGPEAFFGQGTRLTVV.

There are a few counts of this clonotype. The CDR3 DNA follows: TGTGCCAGCAGCTTAGCGTTGCCGGGGGAGAGTCAAGAGACCCAGTACTTC. Amino acid sequence: CASSLALPGESQETQYF. The chain couples TRBV7-9 to TRBJ2-5, with D perhaps matching TRBD2 (6 bases). Germline CDR1 SEHNR, CDR2 FQNEAQ (reference sequence). Trimming stripped 0 bases from V and 2 bases from J, with 16 bases between. The CDR3 is 17 amino acids.

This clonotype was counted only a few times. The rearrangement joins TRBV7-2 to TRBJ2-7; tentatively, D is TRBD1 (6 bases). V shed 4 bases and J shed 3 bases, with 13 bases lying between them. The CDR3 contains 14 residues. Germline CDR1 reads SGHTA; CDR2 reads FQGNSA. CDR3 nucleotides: TGTGCCAGCAGCTCCTGGACAGATGACTACGAGCAGTACTTC. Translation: CASSSWTDDYEQYF.

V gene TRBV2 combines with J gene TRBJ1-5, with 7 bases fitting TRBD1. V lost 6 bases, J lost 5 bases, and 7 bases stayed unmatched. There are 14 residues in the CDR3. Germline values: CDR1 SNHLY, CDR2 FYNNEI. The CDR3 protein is CASSGGQPHQPQHF. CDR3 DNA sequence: TGTGCCAGCAGCGGGGGACAGCCCCATCAGCCCCAGCATTTT. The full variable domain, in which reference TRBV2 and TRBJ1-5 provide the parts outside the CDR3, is EPEVTQTPSHQVTQMGQEVILRCVPISNHLYFYWYRQILGQKVEFLVSFYNNEISEKSEIFDDQFSVERPDGSNFTLKIRSTKLEDSAMYFCASSGGQPHQPQHFGDGTRLSIL.

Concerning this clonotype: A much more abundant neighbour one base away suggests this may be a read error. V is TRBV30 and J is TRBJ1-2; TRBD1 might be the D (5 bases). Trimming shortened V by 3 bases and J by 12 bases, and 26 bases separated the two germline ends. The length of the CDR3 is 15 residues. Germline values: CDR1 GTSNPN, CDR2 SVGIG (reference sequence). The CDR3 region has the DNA TGTGCCTGGAGGCAACGCTCGGGACGTTTCATGGCTAACACCTTC. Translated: CAWRQRSGRFMANTF. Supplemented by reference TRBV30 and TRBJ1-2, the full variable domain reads SQTIHQWPATLVQPVGSPLSLECTVEGTSNPNLYWYRQAAGRGLQLLFYSVGIGQISSEVPQNLSASRPQDRQFILSSKKLLLSDSGFYLCAWRQRSGRFMANTFGSGTRLTVV.

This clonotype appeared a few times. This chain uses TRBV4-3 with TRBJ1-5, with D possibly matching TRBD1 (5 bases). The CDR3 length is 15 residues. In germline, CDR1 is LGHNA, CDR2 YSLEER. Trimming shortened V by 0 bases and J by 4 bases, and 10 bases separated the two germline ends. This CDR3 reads CASSQDPGWNQPQHF. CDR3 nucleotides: TGCGCCAGCAGCCAAGATCCAGGGTGGAATCAGCCCCAGCATTTT.

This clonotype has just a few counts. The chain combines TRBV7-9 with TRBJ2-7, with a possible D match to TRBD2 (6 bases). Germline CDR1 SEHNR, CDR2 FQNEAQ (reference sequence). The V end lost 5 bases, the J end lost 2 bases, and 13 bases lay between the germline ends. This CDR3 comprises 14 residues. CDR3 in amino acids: CASSPLEGTYEQYF. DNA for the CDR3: TGTGCCAGCAGCCCTTTGGAGGGAACCTACGAGCAGTACTTC. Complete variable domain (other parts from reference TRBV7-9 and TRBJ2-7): DTGVSQNPRHKITKRGQNVTFRCDPISEHNRLYWYRQTLGQGPEFLTYFQNEAQLEKSRLLSDRFSAERPKGSFSTLEIQRTEQGDSAMYLCASSPLEGTYEQYFGPGTRLTVT.

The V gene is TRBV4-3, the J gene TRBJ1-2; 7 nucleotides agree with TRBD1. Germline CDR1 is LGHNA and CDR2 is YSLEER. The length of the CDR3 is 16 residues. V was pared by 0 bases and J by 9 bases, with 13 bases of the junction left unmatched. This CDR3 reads CASSQEGPATGNSYTF. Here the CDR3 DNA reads TGCGCCAGCAGCCAAGAAGGCCCGGCGACAGGGAATAGCTACACCTTC.

The CDR3 is CASSLNSGLGYGYTF. The CDR3 nucleotides are TGCGCCAGCAGCTTGAATTCAGGGCTTGGCTATGGCTACACCTTC. The J gene is TRBJ1-2, the V gene TRBV5-1; maybe TRBD1 (5 bases). This CDR3 is built from 15 residues. Looked up from germline, CDR1 is SGHRS and CDR2 is YFSETQ. Trimming pared 1 base from V and 4 bases from J, leaving 14 bases between.

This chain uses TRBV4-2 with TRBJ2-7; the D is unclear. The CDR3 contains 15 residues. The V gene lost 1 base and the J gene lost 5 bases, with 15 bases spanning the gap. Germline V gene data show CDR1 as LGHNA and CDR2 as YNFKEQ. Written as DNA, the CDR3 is TGTGCCAGCAGCCAAGTCTTCGACAAGTACGACGAGCAGTACTTC. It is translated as CASSQVFDKYDEQYF.

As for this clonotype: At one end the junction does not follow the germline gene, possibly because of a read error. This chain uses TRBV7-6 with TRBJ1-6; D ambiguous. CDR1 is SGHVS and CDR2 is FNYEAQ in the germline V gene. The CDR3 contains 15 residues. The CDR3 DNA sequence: TGTGCCGGCAGCTTAAGAACCCGGGCATGCTCACCCCTCCACTTT. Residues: CAGSLRTRACSPLHF.

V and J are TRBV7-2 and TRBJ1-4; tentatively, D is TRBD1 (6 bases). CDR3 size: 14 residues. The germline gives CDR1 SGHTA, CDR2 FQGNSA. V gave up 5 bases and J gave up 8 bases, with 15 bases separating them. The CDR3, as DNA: TGTGCCAGCAGCAAGGGGGGGCGAGACGAAAAACTGTTTTTT. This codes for CASSKGGRDEKLFF.

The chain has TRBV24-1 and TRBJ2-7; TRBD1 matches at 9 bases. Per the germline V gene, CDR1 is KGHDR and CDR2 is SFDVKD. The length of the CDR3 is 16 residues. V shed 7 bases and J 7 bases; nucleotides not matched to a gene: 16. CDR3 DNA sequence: TGTGCCACCAGCCTGACAGGGGGTAATATATACAATGAGCAGTACTTC. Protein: CATSLTGGNIYNEQYF.